Presented here are 32 T cell receptor beta chains from one specimen sequenced in a study of blood T cell repertoires in COVID-19. Generated by immunoSEQ multiplex PCR, the TCRdb table keeps only in-frame clones and is missing some. The sample lists some 190,000 clones, around 80% occurring once. The sequencing input was peripheral blood. These receptors were obtained from a woman between 50 and 59 years old with acute or convalescent COVID-19.

This clone was seen a handful of times. The V call is TRBV5-1, the J call TRBJ1-1, with 8 bases identical to TRBD1. Trimming took 4 bases from V and 1 from J; bases not matched to a gene: 3. Germline CDR1 and CDR2: SGHRS and YFSETQ. The CDR3 consists of 14 residues. In DNA form, the CDR3 reads TGCGCCAGCAGCGTAGGACAGGGGAACACTGAAGCTTTCTTT. It yields the protein CASSVGQGNTEAFF.

V gene TRBV2 combines with J gene TRBJ2-1, with D perhaps TRBD2 (5 bases). The ends were cut back, 8 bases at V and 4 bases at J, with 9 bases in the middle. The CDR3 runs to 12 residues. From germline, CDR1 is SNHLY and CDR2 FYNNEI. This chain's CDR3 is CASGTRYNEQFF. CDR3 nucleotides: TGTGCCAGCGGAACTAGATACAATGAGCAGTTCTTC.

The chain recombines TRBV14 with TRBJ1-1; D gene unclear. Between the trimmed V and J ends, which lost 0 bases and 5 bases, there was a span of 16 bases. This CDR3 is built from 16 residues. The germline gives CDR1 SGHDN, CDR2 FVKESK. The CDR3 DNA reads as TGTGCCAGCAGCCAAGATGCCCGACAAAGGGAGACTGAAGCTTTCTTT. Protein: CASSQDARQRETEAFF.

The V and J genes are TRBV5-1 and TRBJ2-2; TRBD2 might be the D (6 bases). Germline assignment: CDR1 SGHRS and CDR2 YFSETQ. CDR3 length equals 15 residues. The V and J ends lost 0 bases and 4 bases respectively, with 10 bases between them. CDR3 residues: CASSLGGAGTGELFF. In DNA, the CDR3 is TGCGCCAGCAGCTTGGGCGGGGCGGGCACCGGGGAGCTGTTTTTT. Using reference TRBV5-1 and TRBJ2-2 for the parts outside the CDR3, the full variable domain is KAGVTQTPRYLIKTRGQQVTLSCSPISGHRSVSWYQQTPGQGLQFLFEYFSETQRNKGNFPGRFSGRQFSNSRSEMNVSTLELGDSALYLCASSLGGAGTGELFFGEGSRLTVL.

This clone has just one count. The chain links TRBV15 to TRBJ2-7; 8 nucleotides align to TRBD1. The CDR3 has 13 residues. Germline values: CDR1 LNHNV, CDR2 YYDKDF (reference sequence). V lost 8 bases to trimming and J lost 0 bases; unmatched junction nucleotides: 3. CDR3 amino acids: CATAGTGSYEQYF. The CDR3 nucleotides read TGTGCCACCGCCGGGACAGGCTCCTACGAGCAGTACTTC.

This clone was found a few times. The rearrangement links TRBV7-8 to TRBJ2-1; D is possibly TRBD2 (6 bases). Deletions cut 0 bases from V and 0 bases from J, with 15 bases between. The CDR3 covers 18 residues. The germline V gene has CDR1 SGHVS and CDR2 FQNEAQ. In DNA form, the CDR3 reads TGTGCCAGCAGCTTAGCGGGGGGAGGTGGGAGCTCCTACAATGAGCAGTTCTTC. This translates into CASSLAGGGGSSYNEQFF.

This clone was counted a few times. This chain uses TRBV7-2 with TRBJ1-5; 7 nucleotides match TRBD1. From germline, CDR1 is SGHTA and CDR2 FQGNSA. This CDR3 has 15 amino acids. V was pared by 5 bases and J by 2 bases, with 6 bases of the junction left unmatched. The chain's CDR3 is CASSVTGTGNQPQHF. Written as DNA, the CDR3 is TGTGCCAGCAGCGTTACCGGGACAGGCAATCAGCCCCAGCATTTT.

A single count supports this clone. The gene calls are TRBV7-2 and TRBJ2-3; 8 bases map to TRBD2. V trimming: 6 bases; J trimming: 2 bases; junction bases outside the gene matches: 13. The CDR3 consists of 17 residues. In germline, CDR1 is SGHTA, CDR2 FQGNSA. CDR3 protein: CASRTRVAGSYTDTQYF. CDR3 nucleotides: TGTGCCAGCAGAACCCGGGTAGCGGGGAGCTACACAGATACGCAGTATTTT.

This chain joins TRBV6-4 and TRBJ2-3, with D perhaps TRBD2 (6 bases). Looked up from germline, CDR1 is MRHNA and CDR2 is SNTAGT. The ends were cut back, 8 bases at V and 5 bases at J, with 14 bases in the middle. The CDR3 is made up of 13 amino acids. DNA of the CDR3: TGTGCCAGCCGGGCTCCGGGGGAAGATACGCAGTATTTT. It yields the protein CASRAPGEDTQYF.

The chain recombines TRBV2 with TRBJ1-3; TRBD1 is a possible D gene (6 bases). CDR3 length: 12 residues. Trimming left V 5 bases short and J 6 bases short, with 8 bases between. Germline V CDR1 and CDR2: SNHLY, FYNNEI. Here the CDR3 DNA reads TGTGCCAGCAGTTGGACAGAAAACACCATATATTTT. Translating it yields CASSWTENTIYF.

The genes are TRBV2 and TRBJ1-2; 10 bases align to TRBD1. V lost 0 bases and J lost 3; bases outside the gene matches: 4. CDR1 is SNHLY, CDR2 FYNNEI, per germline. This CDR3 is 16 amino acids long. CDR3 residues: CASSEAGTGVDYGYTF. The CDR3 DNA reads as TGTGCCAGCAGTGAAGCGGGGACAGGGGTTGACTATGGCTACACCTTC. Supplemented by reference TRBV2 and TRBJ1-2, the full variable domain reads EPEVTQTPSHQVTQMGQEVILRCVPISNHLYFYWYRQILGQKVEFLVSFYNNEISEKSEIFDDQFSVERPDGSNFTLKIRSTKLEDSAMYFCASSEAGTGVDYGYTFGSGTRLTVV.

This sequence joins TRBV27 and TRBJ2-1; 7 nucleotides line up with TRBD1. Germline V CDR1 and CDR2: MNHEY, SMNVEV (reference sequence). CDR3 length: 14 residues. V lost 7 bases, J lost 7 bases, and 10 bases stayed unmatched. The DNA for the CDR3 is TGTGCCAGCAAGGTTCGACAGGGTATTAATGAGCAGTTCTTC. Translated: CASKVRQGINEQFF.

This clone has a single count. V is TRBV25-1 and J is TRBJ2-7, with TRBD1 matching over 9 bases. This CDR3 has 15 residues. Germline V CDR1 and CDR2: MGHDK, SYGVNS. V lost 3 bases and J lost 4; bases outside the gene matches: 7. The CDR3 region is CASSDPQGAVYEQYF. CDR3 in DNA: TGTGCCAGCAGTGACCCACAGGGGGCTGTTTACGAGCAGTACTTC.

This sequence joins TRBV21-1 and TRBJ2-1; TRBD1, the table's D call, was not compared with the DNA. TRBV21-1 is given as a pseudogene. The CDR3 loop spans 17 amino acids. The CDR3 sequence is CASSKVFITGLSNEQFF. CDR3 nucleotide sequence: TGTGCCAGCAGCAAAGTGTTTATAACAGGGTTATCTAATGAGCAGTTCTTC.

This sequence joins TRBV5-1 and TRBJ2-1, with 11 bases matching TRBD2. The junction had 4 bases not matched to a gene; V was cut back by 0 bases and J by 8 bases. The CDR3 sequence is 15 residues long. Germline loops: CDR1 SGHRS, CDR2 YFSETQ. The CDR3 coding sequence is TGCGCCAGCAGCTTGGTCCTAGCGGGGGGCGATGAGCAGTTCTTC. Protein product: CASSLVLAGGDEQFF.

The genes are TRBV5-3 and TRBJ1-5; possible D gene TRBD1, 5 bases. TRBV5-3 is an ORF, and what it does is uncertain. This CDR3 has 15 amino acids. V lost 1 base and J lost 3, with 11 bases in between. The CDR3 reads CARSLRRGDNQPQHF. In nucleotides, the CDR3 is TGTGCCAGAAGCTTGAGGCGGGGGGACAATCAGCCCCAGCATTTT.

A remark on this clone: A junction boundary mismatches the germline segment, possibly from a read error. The chain is built from TRBV6-5 and TRBJ2-2; D remains ambiguous. The CDR3 extends over 14 amino acids. CDR1 and CDR2 from the germline V gene are MNHEY and SVGAGI. The CDR3 DNA follows: TGTGCCAGCATGGAATCAGCGAACACCAGGGAGCTGTTTTTT. It specifies CASMESANTRELFF.

The chain uses TRBV20-1 and TRBJ2-7; tentative D call: TRBD2 (5 bases). Trimming shortened V by 0 bases and J by 9 bases, and 9 bases separated the two germline ends. CDR1 is DFQATT and CDR2 is SNEGSKA in the germline V gene (reference sequence). The length of the CDR3 is 11 residues. Written as DNA, the CDR3 is TGCAGTGCTAGAGATTCGGGAAGGCAGTACTTC. Amino acids: CSARDSGRQYF.

CDR3 sequence: CASNTPGTRSFADTQYF. DNA of the CDR3: TGTGCCAGTAACACCCCTGGGACTAGATCTTTCGCAGATACGCAGTATTTT. The genes are TRBV19 and TRBJ2-3, with 8 nucleotides matching TRBD2. This CDR3 is built from 17 residues. J was trimmed by 4 bases and V by 7 bases; bases with no gene match: 16. Per germline, CDR1 LNHDA and CDR2 SQIVND (reference sequence).

The chain is built from TRBV7-8 and TRBJ2-5; D perhaps matches TRBD1 (6 bases). The V end was cut by 5 bases, the J end by 8 bases, with 18 bases between. Germline CDR1 reads SGHVS; CDR2 reads FQNEAQ. This CDR3 is 14 amino acids long. CDR3 DNA sequence: TGTGCCAGCAGCGACACTAACAGGGTTCAAACCCAGTACTTC. It yields the protein CASSDTNRVQTQYF.

This rearrangement joins TRBV5-8 to TRBJ1-5, with 9 bases matching TRBD1. J lost 2 bases, V lost 3 bases, and 12 bases had no gene match. The CDR3 has 18 residues. Germline V gene lookup returns CDR1 SGHTS and CDR2 YDEGEE. This chain's CDR3 is CASSSQNTGGGGNQPQHF. Written as DNA, the CDR3 is TGTGCCAGCAGCTCGCAGAACACAGGGGGCGGGGGCAATCAGCCCCAGCATTTT.

The chain carries TRBV7-9 and TRBJ1-5, with D perhaps TRBD1 (6 bases). The V end lost 8 bases, the J end lost 0 bases, and 17 bases lay between the germline ends. The length of the CDR3 is 16 residues. Per the germline V gene, CDR1 is SEHNR and CDR2 is FQNEAQ (reference sequence). The CDR3 reads CASSQGPANSNQPQHF. The CDR3 nucleotides read TGTGCCAGCTCCCAGGGGCCGGCTAATAGCAATCAGCCCCAGCATTTT.

The CDR3 spells CASKDRVGTDTQYF. The CDR3 region has the DNA TGTGCCAGCAAAGACAGGGTCGGGACAGATACGCAGTATTTT. The chain has TRBV6-6 and TRBJ2-3, with 7 bases that match TRBD1. V gave up 7 bases and J gave up 3 bases; unmatched junction bases: 7. The length of the CDR3 is 14 residues. Germline assignment: CDR1 MNHNY and CDR2 SVGAGI (reference sequence).

This chain connects TRBV4-3 to TRBJ1-6, with 7 bases identical to TRBD1. This CDR3 comprises 18 residues. CDR1 LGHNA and CDR2 YSLEER come from the germline V gene. The V and J ends lost 1 base and 0 bases, in that order; junction bases with no gene match: 6. The CDR3 DNA follows: TGCGCCAGCAGCCAAGTAGGGACAGAGAGCTCCTATAATTCACCCCTCCACTTT. The encoded protein is CASSQVGTESSYNSPLHF.

V gene TRBV6-1 combines with J gene TRBJ2-7; D not resolved. Trimming pared 1 base from V and 2 bases from J, leaving 9 bases between. The length of the CDR3 is 14 residues. Germline V gene data show CDR1 as MNHNS and CDR2 as SASEGT. CDR3 protein: CASSEDSSPYEQYF. CDR3 sequence (DNA): TGTGCCAGCAGTGAAGATAGTAGTCCCTACGAGCAGTACTTC.

This chain uses TRBV9 with TRBJ1-6; no reliable D call. The germline gives CDR1 SGDLS, CDR2 YYNGEE. The length of the CDR3 is 14 residues. V lost 1 base to trimming and J lost 5 bases, with 7 bases between them. The CDR3 loop is CASSVSQNNSPLHF. DNA of the CDR3: TGTGCCAGCAGCGTAAGTCAGAATAATTCACCCCTCCACTTT.

This chain uses TRBV6-2 or TRBV6-3 with TRBJ1-1; D is perhaps TRBD1 (6 bases). The V end was cut by 2 bases, the J end by 1 base, with 14 bases between. Germline CDR1 and CDR2: MNHEY and SVGEGT. The CDR3 runs to 16 residues. CDR3 in DNA: TGTGCCAGCAGTTACAACAGGGCATGGACGAACACTGAAGCTTTCTTT. Protein product: CASSYNRAWTNTEAFF.

The chain employs TRBV19 and TRBJ2-6; 7 bases agree with TRBD2. The V gene's germline CDR1 is LNHDA and CDR2 SQIVND (reference sequence). The CDR3 sequence is 17 residues long. Trimming removed 3 bases from V and 0 bases from J; junction bases left unmatched: 5. The CDR3 spells CASSIGGISSGANVLTF. As DNA, the CDR3 is TGTGCCAGTAGTATCGGGGGGATATCCTCTGGGGCCAACGTCCTGACTTTC. Complete variable domain (other parts from reference TRBV19 and TRBJ2-6): DGGITQSPKYLFRKEGQNVTLSCEQNLNHDAMYWYRQDPGQGLRLIYYSQIVNDFQKGDIAEGYSVSREKKESFPLTVTSAQKNPTAFYLCASSIGGISSGANVLTFGAGSRLTVL.

This clone was detected a few times. V gene TRBV30 combines with J gene TRBJ2-7; 7 bases are a match to TRBD1. This CDR3 has 13 residues. The germline CDR1 and CDR2 sequences are GTSNPN and SVGIG (reference sequence). V was pared by 2 bases and J by 3 bases, with 4 bases of the junction left unmatched. The CDR3 is CAWSPGGFYEQYF. CDR3 coding DNA: TGTGCCTGGAGTCCAGGGGGATTCTACGAGCAGTACTTC.

This chain joins TRBV3-1 (or the pseudogene TRBV3-2) and TRBJ2-7; 9 nucleotides agree with TRBD1. Trimming took 0 bases from V and 3 from J; bases not matched to a gene: 3. Germline V CDR1 and CDR2: LGHDT, YNNKEL (reference sequence). The length of the CDR3 is 15 residues. CDR3 loop: CASSQELGQGYEQYF. The DNA of the CDR3 is TGTGCCAGCAGCCAAGAATTGGGACAGGGCTACGAGCAGTACTTC.

The CDR3 spells CASTPSVAGATYEQYF. DNA for the CDR3: TGTGCCAGCACCCCTTCGGTGGCAGGGGCCACCTACGAGCAGTACTTC. This sequence joins TRBV27 and TRBJ2-7, with D perhaps TRBD1 (6 bases). Trimming took off 7 bases at V and 2 bases at J, with 21 bases between the two ends. This CDR3 spans 16 amino acids. Germline lookup yields CDR1 MNHEY and CDR2 SMNVEV (reference sequence).

This clone was picked up one time. The V gene is TRBV6-2 or TRBV6-3, the J gene TRBJ2-1; 8 positions agree with TRBD1. This CDR3 has 15 amino acids. The V gene end was trimmed by 6 bases and the J gene end by 8 bases; junction bases not matched to a gene: 12. Germline V gene data show CDR1 as MNHEY and CDR2 as SVGEGT. The CDR3 nucleotides read TGTGCCAGCAGCCTTTCGGACAGGGCAGCTTATGAGCAGTTCTTC. This codes for CASSLSDRAAYEQFF.